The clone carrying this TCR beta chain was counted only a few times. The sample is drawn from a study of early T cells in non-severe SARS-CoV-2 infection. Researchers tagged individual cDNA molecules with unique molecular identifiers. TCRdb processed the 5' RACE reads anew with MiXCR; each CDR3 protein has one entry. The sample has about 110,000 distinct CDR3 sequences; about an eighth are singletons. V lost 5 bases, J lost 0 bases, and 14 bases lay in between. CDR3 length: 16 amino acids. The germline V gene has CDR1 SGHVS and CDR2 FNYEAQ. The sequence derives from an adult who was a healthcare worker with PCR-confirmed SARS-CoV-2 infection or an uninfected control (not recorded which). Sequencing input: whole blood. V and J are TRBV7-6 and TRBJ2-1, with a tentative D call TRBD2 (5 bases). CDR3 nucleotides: TGTGCCAGCAGCCTGGACTTCGCCGGCTCCTACAATGAGCAGTTCTTC. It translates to CASSLDFAGSYNEQFF.